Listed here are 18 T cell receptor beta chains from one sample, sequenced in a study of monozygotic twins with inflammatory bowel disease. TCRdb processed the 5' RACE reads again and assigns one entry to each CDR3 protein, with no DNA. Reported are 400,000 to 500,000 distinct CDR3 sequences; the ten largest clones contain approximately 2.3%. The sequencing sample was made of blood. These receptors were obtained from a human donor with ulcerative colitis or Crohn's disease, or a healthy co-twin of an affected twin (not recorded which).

This chain's CDR3 is CSAGRGNTEAFF. The genes are TRBV20-1 and TRBJ1-1; the TCRdb call, TRBD1, lacks DNA for checking. Germline V CDR1 and CDR2: DFQATT, SNEGSKA (reference sequence). The CDR3 is 12 amino acids.

The CDR3 sequence: CASSITGANTGELFF. The J gene is TRBJ2-2, the V gene TRBV7-2. The germline CDR1 and CDR2 sequences are SGHTA and FQGNSA. The CDR3 totals 15 residues.

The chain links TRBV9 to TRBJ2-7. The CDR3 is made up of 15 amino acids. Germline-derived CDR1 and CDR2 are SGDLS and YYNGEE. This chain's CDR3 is CASSVLSDPTYEQYF.

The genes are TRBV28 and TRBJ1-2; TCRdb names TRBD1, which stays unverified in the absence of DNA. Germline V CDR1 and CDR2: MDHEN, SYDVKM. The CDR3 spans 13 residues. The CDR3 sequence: CASMPPTGYGYTF.

The CDR3 sequence: CAIIADHNTEAFF. The chain is built from TRBV10-3 and TRBJ1-1. The CDR3 consists of 13 residues. The V gene's germline CDR1 is ENHRY and CDR2 SYGVKD.

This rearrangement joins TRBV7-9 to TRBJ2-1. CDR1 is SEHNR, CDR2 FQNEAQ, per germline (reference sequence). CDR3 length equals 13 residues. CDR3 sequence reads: CASSLVEHSEQFF.

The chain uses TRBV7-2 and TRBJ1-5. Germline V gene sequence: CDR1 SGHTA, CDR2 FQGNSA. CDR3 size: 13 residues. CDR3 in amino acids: CASSLTSEMSQHF.

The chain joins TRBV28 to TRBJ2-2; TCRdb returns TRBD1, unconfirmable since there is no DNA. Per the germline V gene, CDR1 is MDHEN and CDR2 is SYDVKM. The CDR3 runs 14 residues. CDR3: CASGLGGGAGELFF.

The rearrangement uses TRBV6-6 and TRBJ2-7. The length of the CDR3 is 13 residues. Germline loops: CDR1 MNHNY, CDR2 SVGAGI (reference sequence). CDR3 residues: CASSYSRGYEQYF.

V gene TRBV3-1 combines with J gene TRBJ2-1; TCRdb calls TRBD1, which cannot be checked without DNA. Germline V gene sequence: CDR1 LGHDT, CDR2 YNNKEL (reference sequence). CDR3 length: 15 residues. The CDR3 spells CASSLSGTGYSEQFF.

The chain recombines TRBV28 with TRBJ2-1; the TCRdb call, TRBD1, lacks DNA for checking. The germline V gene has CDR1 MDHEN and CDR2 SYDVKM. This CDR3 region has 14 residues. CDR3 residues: CASSLWTAYNEQFF.

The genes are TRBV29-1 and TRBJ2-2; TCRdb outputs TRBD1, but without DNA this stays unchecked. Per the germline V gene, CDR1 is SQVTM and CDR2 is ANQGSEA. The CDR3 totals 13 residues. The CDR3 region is CSTVDTNTGELFF.

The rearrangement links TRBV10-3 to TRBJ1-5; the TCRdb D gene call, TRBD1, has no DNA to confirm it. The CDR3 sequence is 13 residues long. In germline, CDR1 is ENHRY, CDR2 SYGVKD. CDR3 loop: CAITQGGNQPQHF.

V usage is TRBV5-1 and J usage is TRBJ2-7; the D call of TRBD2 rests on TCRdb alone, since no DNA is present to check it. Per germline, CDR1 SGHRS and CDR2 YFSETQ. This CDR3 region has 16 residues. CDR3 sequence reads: CASSPLVGTLDYEQYF.

CDR3 residues: CASSLDGRAAYEQYF. The chain has TRBV28 and TRBJ2-7; TCRdb reports TRBD2, a call that lacks DNA to check it against. Germline CDR1 MDHEN, CDR2 SYDVKM. This CDR3 comprises 15 residues. The whole variable domain, remainder taken from reference TRBV28 and TRBJ2-7, is DVKVTQSSRYLVKRTGEKVFLECVQDMDHENMFWYRQDPGLGLRLIYFSYDVKMKEKGDIPEGYSVSREKKERFSLILESASTNQTSMYLCASSLDGRAAYEQYFGPGTRLTVT.

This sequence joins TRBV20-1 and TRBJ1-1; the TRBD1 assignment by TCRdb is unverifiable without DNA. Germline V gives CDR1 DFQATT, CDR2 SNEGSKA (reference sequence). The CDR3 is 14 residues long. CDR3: CSARDWQGWTEAFF.

CDR3 protein: CASSLTRSEQFF. The genes are TRBV5-1 and TRBJ2-1. The CDR3 sequence is 12 residues long. Germline V gene data show CDR1 as SGHRS and CDR2 as YFSETQ.

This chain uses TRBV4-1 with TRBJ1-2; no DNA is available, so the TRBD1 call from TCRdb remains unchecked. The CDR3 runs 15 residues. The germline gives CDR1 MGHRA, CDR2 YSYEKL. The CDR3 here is CASSQVRQDNYGYTF.